This T cell receptor (beta chain) was sequenced during a study of shared clonotypes between healthy human individuals (dated by TCRdb to 2018 to 2021). The study in broad terms: The cohort comprised a couple of women and a few men aged 18 to 49 years. Blood TCR repertoires of five healthy adults were deeply sequenced to estimate repertoire size and the extent of clonotype sharing between individuals. For each donor, CD4 naive and CD4 memory were each run on three plates, CD8 naive on two plates, and CD8 memory on one plate. Different laboratories and diverse techniques were used to prepare libraries and sequence TCR repertoires, to increase sequencing depth and limit assay-specific biases. Leukapheresis yielded between about 0.85 and 10 billion PBMCs per donor. Here is what the overall study found, with its caveats: Larger estimated clonotype richness was generally found for naive subsets than for memory subsets. Compared with non-shared clonotypes, the clonotypes found in all four sorted-subset donors had higher generation probabilities. Across a handful of donors, approximately 5% of naive CD4, approximately 3.6% of naive CD8, about 2.3% of memory CD4, and approximately 0.4% of memory CD8 clonotypes were shared. Rarefaction of sorted-subset datasets indicated incomplete sequencing despite the large sequencing depth. Sampling was restricted to blood, and TCR repertoires in tissues likely differ from the TCR repertoires found in blood. The genetic and exposure-history diversity represented was limited by the small number of donors. Pairwise subsampling led to the expectation that sequencing depth would affect the degree of clonotype sharing among donors.

The V and J ends are trimmed by 6 bases and 3 bases, leaving 8 bases between them. CDR1 and CDR2, per the germline V gene, are ENHRY and SYGVKD. Reading from cysteine to phenylalanine, the CDR3 counts 12 amino acids. The entry retains the CDR3 DNA only, 36 bases that are in frame from base 1. Using the deep immunoSEQ assay, TCR CDR3 regions were amplified from genomic DNA by multiplex PCR. Extracted genomic DNA from each cell subset was spread evenly across all wells of several immunoSEQ 96-well plates, with each plate serving as a replicate. For sorted subsets, around 0.2 ug of genomic DNA, equivalent to 25,000 to 30,000 T cell genomes, went into each replicate PCR. Purified libraries were measured with a Qubit 3.0 fluorometer, size-checked on a Bioanalyzer 2100, and measured again with the KAPA Library Quantification kit. Every immunoSEQ 96-well plate was sequenced on a separate single-read 150-cycle Illumina NextSeq 550 flow cell. As for the authors' bioinformatics: Because only junctional sequences without quality scores were contained in the immunoSEQ output, filtering matching that applied to full-length reads could not be performed. Sequences were annotated with PyIR, a Python wrapper for IgBLAST v1.9, using IMGT germline references to assign V/J genes and CDR3. Reads were removed for weak V/J assignments (E-value above 1e-6), missing CDR3, stop codons, out-of-frame junctions, or ambiguous translated residues. A V3J clonotype was defined by an identical inferred V gene, J gene, and CDR3 amino acid sequence. The percentage overlap between two repertoires was calculated by dividing the number of shared unique clonotypes by the size of the smaller repertoire. Richness of each repertoire was evaluated using RTK rarefaction, the Chao1 estimator, and Recon v2.1 estimates of unobserved clonotypes. Generation probabilities for all TCRbeta clonotypes obtained by the gDNA method from a handful of donors were computed using OLGA. Held by TCRdb, this immuneACCESS table contains in-frame sequences only and omits some clones. Under half of the omission traces to an unresolved V gene where checked; the cause of the rest is unknown. Clonal size and the V and J genes are those of that table, whereas D and trimming came from the DNA. The sample includes roughly 1,100,000 clones, with around 75% observed a single time. The top ten clonotypes cover over 1.3% of the sample.

In regard to this clone: The specificity of this receptor is unknown. Qualities for individual bases were not recorded, and no much larger clone is one base off.

Healthy HIV-negative adults with no recently reported acute infections or vaccinations were included as donors. Every donor was a Caucasian adult living in Nashville, Tennessee, USA. Magnetic negative selection was used to enrich CD4+ T cells, after which naive cells were positively selected on CD45RA and the negative fraction became the memory subset. Blood was obtained by leukapheresis, after which PBMCs were separated by Ficoll-Histopaque density gradient centrifugation and cryopreserved in liquid nitrogen vapor phase. Purity and quantity of every magnetically sorted T cell population were checked by analytical flow cytometry. Each sorted fraction had its genomic DNA isolated and then quantified by UV absorbance on a Nanodrop 2000c.

The sequenced sample consisted of memory CD4+ T cells sorted from blood. Sample cell subset or site, as interpreted from the label and publication: CD45RA-negative fraction. The chain links TRBV10-3 with TRBJ2-5, with TRBD2 tentatively as D gene (5 bases match). The TCR originated in a man aged 18 to 30 in good health. The CDR3 reads CAIRTLEETQYF. The bases read TGTGCCATCAGAACACTAGAAGAGACCCAGTACTTC.